The 27 T cell receptor beta chains reported below all come from one sample, sequenced in a study of T cell repertoires in cytomegalovirus infection. TCRdb fed the reads into MiXCR, producing one record per CDR3 protein. Found here are about half a million distinct CDR3 sequences, roughly a third of them singletons; the top ten hold 15% to 20%. For these receptors, no antigen is known. Source: cultured PBMCs, taken from culture after CMV antigen stimulation. These receptors were taken from a human donor in good health (CMV status not recorded). Some clones in this sample may be carry-over from other donors' samples.

The chain employs TRBV25-1 and TRBJ1-1; 8 positions agree with TRBD1. The J segment lost 0 bases and the V segment lost 8 bases, leaving 5 bases of the junction unmatched. The germline V gene has CDR1 MGHDK and CDR2 SYGVNS. The CDR3 is made up of 14 amino acids. The CDR3 spells CASSVGQVNTEAFF. The CDR3 DNA reads as TGTGCCAGCTCCGTGGGACAGGTGAACACTGAAGCTTTCTTT.

The V and J genes are TRBV19 and TRBJ1-1; D ambiguous. CDR1 LNHDA and CDR2 SQIVND come from the germline V gene (reference sequence). Trimming cost V 3 bases and J 2 bases, with 10 bases left between them. This CDR3 is 14 amino acids long. CDR3 sequence: CASSIGRANTEAFF. CDR3 nucleotide sequence: TGTGCCAGTAGTATCGGGCGTGCCAACACTGAAGCTTTCTTT.

This clonotype was counted between two and nine times. The chain links TRBV20-1 to TRBJ2-3, with D tentatively TRBD1 or TRBD2 (5 bases each). There are 15 residues in the CDR3. V was cut by 4 bases and J by 2 bases, with 16 bases left in between. The V gene's germline CDR1 is DFQATT and CDR2 SNEGSKA (reference sequence). The CDR3 coding sequence is TGCAGTGCTAATCCCCGGGACCAACCCACAGATACGCAGTATTTT. Residues: CSANPRDQPTDTQYF.

There are many counts of this clonotype. J is TRBJ1-5 and V is TRBV12-3 or TRBV12-4; 8 bases are shared with TRBD1. J was trimmed by 6 bases and V by 5 bases; bases with no gene match: 12. The CDR3 runs to 16 residues. This chain's CDR3 is CASSPSDRGRGQPQHF. The CDR3, as DNA: TGTGCCAGCAGTCCAAGCGACAGGGGCCGGGGTCAGCCCCAGCATTTT.

The chain couples TRBV4-3 to TRBJ2-3; TRBD1 matches 7 bases. CDR1 LGHNA and CDR2 YSLEER come from the germline V gene. J gave up 3 bases and V 1 base, and 7 bases lay outside the gene matches. The length of the CDR3 is 16 residues. CDR3 sequence (DNA): TGCGCCAGCAGCCAAGTCCTAGGGGGCACAACAGATACGCAGTATTTT. It encodes CASSQVLGGTTDTQYF.

This clonotype was counted only a few times. The chain carries TRBV7-3 and TRBJ2-5; tentatively, D is TRBD1 or TRBD2 (7 bases each). Germline V gene lookup returns CDR1 SGHTA and CDR2 FQGTGA. The CDR3 extends over 14 amino acids. The ends were cut back, 4 bases at V and 6 bases at J, with 15 bases in the middle. In nucleotides, the CDR3 is TGTGCCAGCAGCTGGGGAGGGGGCGGGAAGACCCAGTACTTC. This gives the protein CASSWGGGGKTQYF.

This clonotype has ten or more counts. The chain is built from TRBV7-9 and TRBJ1-4; D unresolved. The CDR3 has 10 residues. V shed 3 bases and J shed 8 bases, with 1 base lying between them. From germline, CDR1 is SEHNR and CDR2 FQNEAQ (reference sequence). CDR3 DNA: TGTGCCAGCAGCTTGGAAAAACTGTTTTTT. Encoded protein: CASSLEKLFF.

This clonotype was counted a few times. The CDR3 DNA reads TGTGCCAGCAGTTTTCCAAGCCCAGGGTTCGGAAACACCATATATTTT. Protein product: CASSFPSPGFGNTIYF. J is TRBJ1-3 and V is TRBV28, with a weak D call TRBD1 (5 bases). This CDR3 region has 16 residues. V lost 3 bases, J lost 4 bases, and 16 bases lay in between. Germline lookup yields CDR1 MDHEN and CDR2 SYDVKM.

The rearrangement joins TRBV5-4 to TRBJ2-1; 9 bases fit TRBD2. Trimming at V came to 2 bases and at J to 7 bases, leaving 7 bases not matched to a gene. Looked up from germline, CDR1 is SGHNT and CDR2 is YYREEE (reference sequence). The length of the CDR3 is 15 residues. CDR3 sequence (DNA): TGTGCCAGCAGCTTCCGCACTAGCGGGTTGAATGAGCAGTTCTTC. Translated, it gives CASSFRTSGLNEQFF.

The rearrangement joins TRBV4-3 to TRBJ2-2; D is undetermined. Between the trimmed V and J ends, which lost 2 bases and 13 bases, there was a span of 17 bases. Germline CDR1 is LGHNA and CDR2 is YSLEER. This CDR3 is 14 amino acids long. The CDR3 nucleotides read TGCGCCAGCAGCCAACGGAACGGCGATGATCGGCTGTTTTTT. Translating gives CASSQRNGDDRLFF.

The CDR3 DNA is TGCGCCAGCAGGATCGGGGGGAATGAGCAGTTCTTC. Translating gives CASRIGGNEQFF. This rearrangement joins TRBV5-1 to TRBJ2-1; 7 positions match TRBD2. CDR1 and CDR2 (germline): SGHRS, YFSETQ. The junction had 3 bases not matched to a gene; V was cut back by 5 bases and J by 7 bases. This CDR3 has 12 residues.

This clonotype was detected only a few times. The V call is TRBV28, the J call TRBJ1-1, with no clear D. CDR1 is MDHEN, CDR2 SYDVKM, per germline. This CDR3 contains 17 residues. V was clipped by 3 bases and J by 0 bases, with 17 bases between them. CDR3 sequence: CASSFRSMRSVNTEAFF. In nucleotides, the CDR3 is TGTGCCAGCAGTTTTCGCTCGATGCGTTCGGTGAACACTGAAGCTTTCTTT.

This clonotype was detected many times. The chain combines TRBV7-2 with TRBJ2-7; D is ambiguous. Germline lookup yields CDR1 SGHTA and CDR2 FQGNSA. The CDR3 loop spans 16 amino acids. Trimming pared 1 base from V and 4 bases from J, leaving 17 bases between. The CDR3 nucleotides read TGTGCCAGCAGCTTAGAAATTTGGCAGCGACCATACGAGCAGTACGTC. It yields the protein CASSLEIWQRPYEQYV.

This clonotype was detected a few times. This chain joins TRBV7-2 and TRBJ2-2; D may be TRBD2 (6 bases). Germline loops: CDR1 SGHTA, CDR2 FQGNSA. The CDR3 sequence is 15 residues long. Trimming removed 2 bases at V and 4 bases at J, with 11 bases between. This CDR3 reads CASSLWGGSTGELFF. DNA of the CDR3: TGTGCCAGCAGCTTATGGGGAGGTTCCACCGGGGAGCTGTTTTTT.

This clonotype was recorded a few times. J is TRBJ1-1 and V is TRBV4-2; a possible D gene is TRBD1 (5 bases). The germline CDR1 and CDR2 sequences are LGHNA and YNFKEQ. Trimming cost V 0 bases and J 4 bases, with 9 bases left between them. CDR3 size: 14 residues. CDR3 DNA sequence: TGTGCCAGCAGCCAAGACCTGAGGGGCACTGAAGCTTTCTTT. This gives the protein CASSQDLRGTEAFF.

The chain joins TRBV5-6 to TRBJ1-2, with D possibly matching TRBD1 (5 bases). The CDR3 length is 14 residues. Germline loops: CDR1 SGHDT, CDR2 YYEEEE. Trimming shortened V by 5 bases and J by 8 bases, and 19 bases separated the two germline ends. As DNA, the CDR3 is TGTGCCAGCAGTGGGACCTCTGTTCCCCACGGCTACACCTTC. It yields the protein CASSGTSVPHGYTF.

This chain joins TRBV6-6 and TRBJ2-1; TRBD2 matches at 13 bases. V lost 2 bases to trimming and J lost 8 bases; unmatched junction nucleotides: 12. This CDR3 has 18 residues. Germline V gives CDR1 MNHNY, CDR2 SVGAGI (reference sequence). CDR3 bases: TGTGCCAGCAGTTACGGGTTCTTAGGGACTAGCGGGAACCATGAGCAGTTCTTC. It is translated as CASSYGFLGTSGNHEQFF.

This clonotype has just a few counts. The gene calls are TRBV7-2 and TRBJ1-2, with D perhaps matching TRBD1 (5 bases). The CDR3 totals 15 residues. CDR1 SGHTA and CDR2 FQGNSA come from the germline V gene. V was shortened by 6 bases and J by 4 bases, with 18 bases between the two germline ends. CDR3: CASRTAGGAFYGYTF. Here the CDR3 DNA reads TGTGCCAGCAGAACCGCGGGGGGAGCCTTCTATGGCTACACCTTC.

In this sample, this clonotype turned up a few times. The V gene is TRBV11-2, the J gene TRBJ2-5, with D perhaps given as TRBD1 or TRBD2 (5 bases each). The CDR3 has 15 amino acids. CDR1 is SGHAT and CDR2 is FQNNGV in the germline V gene. Trimming stripped 6 bases from V and 5 bases from J, with 19 bases between. CDR3 in amino acids: CASRPGPQIGETQYF. CDR3 DNA: TGTGCCAGCAGACCGGGACCACAGATTGGGGAGACCCAGTACTTC. Full variable domain (missing parts from reference TRBV11-2 and TRBJ2-5): EAGVAQSPRYKIIEKRQSVAFWCNPISGHATLYWYQQILGQGPKLLIQFQNNGVVDDSQLPKDRFSAERLKGVDSTLKIQPAKLEDSAVYLCASRPGPQIGETQYFGPGTRLLVL.

V gene TRBV28 combines with J gene TRBJ1-2; 11 bases match TRBD1. Germline V lookup: CDR1 MDHEN, CDR2 SYDVKM. The CDR3 contains 14 residues. The junction had 5 bases not matched to a gene; V was cut back by 3 bases and J by 8 bases. The CDR3: CASSFWDRGGGYTF. In nucleotides, the CDR3 is TGTGCCAGCAGTTTTTGGGACAGGGGGGGAGGCTACACCTTC.

This chain links TRBV20-1 with TRBJ2-7; the D gene is possibly TRBD2 (5 bases). Germline V gene lookup returns CDR1 DFQATT and CDR2 SNEGSKA (reference sequence). Trimming removed 6 bases from V and 0 bases from J, with 15 bases in between. The CDR3 loop spans 14 amino acids. CDR3 DNA sequence: TGCAGTGCGCGTGCGGACTTCAGCTCCTACGAGCAGTACTTC. Protein sequence: CSARADFSSYEQYF.

The chain is built from TRBV28 and TRBJ1-1, with unresolved D. Germline CDR1 and CDR2: MDHEN and SYDVKM. The CDR3 is made up of 15 amino acids. V lost 0 bases and J 6 bases, leaving 14 bases between the germline ends. Written as DNA, the CDR3 is TGTGCCAGCAGTTTATGGGGCAGGATTACCCCTGAAGCTTTCTTT. It translates to CASSLWGRITPEAFF.

This clonotype was picked up many times. The V gene is TRBV12-3 or TRBV12-4, the J gene TRBJ1-4; D might be TRBD1 (5 bases). The CDR3 is made up of 14 amino acids. The V end was cut by 5 bases, the J end by 3 bases, with 10 bases between. The chain's CDR3 is CASSLGTPNEKLFF. CDR3 DNA sequence: TGTGCCAGCAGTCTTGGGACCCCTAATGAAAAACTGTTTTTT.

V is TRBV7-9 and J is TRBJ2-1; D may correspond to TRBD1 or TRBD2 (5 bases each). The CDR3 contains 14 residues. Germline values: CDR1 SEHNR, CDR2 FQNEAQ (reference sequence). Deletions cut 5 bases from V and 8 bases from J, with 16 bases between. The CDR3 DNA follows: TGTGCCAGCAGCCCCTGGGACCTTCAGGATGAGCAGTTCTTC. This sequence encodes CASSPWDLQDEQFF.

This clonotype was found many times. The chain uses TRBV7-2 and TRBJ1-5, with 7 bases lining up with TRBD1. The V segment lost 5 bases and the J segment 3 bases; nucleotides outside the gene matches: 4. This CDR3 is 14 amino acids long. The germline V gene encodes CDR1 SGHTA and CDR2 FQGNSA. The CDR3 bases are TGTGCCAGCAGCCTAGGACAGGCCAATCAGCCCCAGCATTTT. As protein: CASSLGQANQPQHF.

The chain uses TRBV7-2 and TRBJ2-1; D is perhaps TRBD2 (5 bases). This CDR3 is 14 amino acids long. The V gene lost 5 bases and the J gene lost 8 bases, with 16 bases spanning the gap. Germline loops: CDR1 SGHTA, CDR2 FQGNSA. The CDR3 spells CASSRLLHGDEQFF. For the CDR3, the DNA is TGTGCCAGCAGCCGACTACTGCACGGGGATGAGCAGTTCTTC.

The CDR3 region is CASSPSLRLVYNEQFF. The CDR3 region has the DNA TGTGCCAGCAGTCCCAGTCTCCGACTAGTCTACAATGAGCAGTTCTTC. The chain joins TRBV28 to TRBJ2-1; maybe TRBD2 (6 bases). The CDR3 totals 16 residues. V lost 5 bases and J 3 bases, leaving 17 bases between the germline ends. The germline V gene has CDR1 MDHEN and CDR2 SYDVKM.